These 3 T cell receptor beta chains were sequenced from one sample in a study of control samples from healthy donors and cancer patients. Assay used: immunoSEQ multiplex PCR; TCRdb lists only in-frame clones, some missing. Of tens of thousands of clones listed, roughly 90% are singletons. The sequencing sample was made of PBMCs. The receptors were sampled from a man in his sixties with colorectal cancer.

V gene TRBV7-2 combines with J gene TRBJ2-3; D is ambiguous. Trimming pared 7 bases from V and 7 bases from J, leaving 21 bases between. The CDR3 is made up of 15 amino acids. CDR1 SGHTA and CDR2 FQGNSA come from the germline V gene. CDR3 amino acids: CASNGGDKGLNTQYF. In nucleotides, the CDR3 is TGTGCCAGCAACGGCGGTGATAAAGGGTTAAATACGCAGTATTTT.

The chain combines TRBV14 with TRBJ1-1, with unresolved D. The CDR3 runs to 12 residues. Trimming shortened V by 1 base and J by 8 bases, and 8 bases separated the two germline ends. Germline V gives CDR1 SGHDN, CDR2 FVKESK. The CDR3 region has the DNA TGTGCCAGCAGCCAAGGGGCAGTCGAAGCTTTCTTT. Translated: CASSQGAVEAFF.

The chain is built from TRBV11-3 and TRBJ2-2; TRBD2 matches 11 bases. CDR3 length equals 16 residues. The V gene's germline CDR1 is SGHNT and CDR2 YENEEA. With 5 bases clipped from V and 4 bases from J, the junction kept 6 bases outside the gene matches. As DNA, the CDR3 is TGTGCCAGCAGCCAGACTAGCGGGGATATCACCGGGGAGCTGTTTTTT. Protein sequence: CASSQTSGDITGELFF.